A single T cell receptor beta chain is shown here with its context. The entry originates in a study of blood T cell repertoires in COVID-19. Study overall: Sources were T cells, B-cell-depleted T cells, or PBMCs; the material itself was cDNA or gDNA.

The germline gives CDR1 MNHNY, CDR2 SVGAGI (reference sequence). The CDR3 consists of 16 residues. J gave up 0 bases and V 4 bases, and 7 bases lay outside the gene matches. Original handling: Reference gene primer amplification gave estimated nucleated cell counts. TCRdb's table, derived via immunoSEQ multiplex PCR, lists solely in-frame clones and lacks some. For V, J and clone size, that table is used; D and trimming come from the DNA. The table has under 95,000 clones, 70% to 85% seen once. Sequenced material: peripheral blood. This clonotype was sampled from a man in his fifties or sixties with active or convalescent COVID-19. The chain recombines TRBV6-6 with TRBJ2-5; TRBD2 matches at 8 bases. CDR3: CASSSGGDHYQETQYF. The CDR3 coding sequence is TGTGCCAGCAGTTCGGGAGGGGACCACTACCAAGAGACCCAGTACTTC.